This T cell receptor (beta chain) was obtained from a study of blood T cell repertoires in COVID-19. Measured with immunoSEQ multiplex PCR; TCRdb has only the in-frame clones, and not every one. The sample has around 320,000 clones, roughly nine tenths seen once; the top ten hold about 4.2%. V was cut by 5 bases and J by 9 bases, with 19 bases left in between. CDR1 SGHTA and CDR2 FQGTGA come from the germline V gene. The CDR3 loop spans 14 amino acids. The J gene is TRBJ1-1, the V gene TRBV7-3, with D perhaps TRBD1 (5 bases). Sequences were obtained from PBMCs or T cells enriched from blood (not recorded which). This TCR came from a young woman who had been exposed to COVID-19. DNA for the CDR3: TGTGCCAGCAGCCCCGCCGGGGGTCCCGGAAAAGCTTTCTTT. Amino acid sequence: CASSPAGGPGKAFF.